This T cell receptor beta chain came from a study of circulating and synovial CD4+ cells in juvenile arthritis. Samples derive from patients with active juvenile idiopathic arthritis. This clone was detected once. V lost 5 bases and J lost 0; bases outside the gene matches: 1. The CDR3 is 14 residues long. Germline V gives CDR1 SGHVS, CDR2 FNYEAQ. The assay was immunoSEQ multiplex PCR, and TCRdb's table has in-frame clones only and misses some. Here the sample spans 30,000 to 40,000 clones, 90% to 95% being singletons. This TCR was recovered from a human donor with juvenile idiopathic arthritis. The specimen sequenced was CD4+ T cells from blood. The chain recombines TRBV7-6 with TRBJ2-3; 8 nucleotides agree with TRBD2. The CDR3 sequence: CASSPSGSTDTQYF. For the CDR3, the DNA is TGTGCCAGCAGCCCTAGCGGGAGCACAGATACGCAGTATTTT. Looking up the rest from reference TRBV7-6 and TRBJ2-3 gives the full variable domain: GAGVSQSPRYKVTKRGQDVALRCDPISGHVSLYWYRQALGQGPEFLTYFNYEAQQDKSGLPNDRFSAERPEGSISTLTIQRTEQRDSAMYRCASSPSGSTDTQYFGPGTRLTVL.